This entry lists 7 T cell receptor beta chains sequenced from one sample in a study of blood T cell repertoires in COVID-19. Sequenced by immunoSEQ multiplex PCR; TCRdb stores in-frame clones only, minus some. The table includes around 500,000 clones, roughly nine tenths detected once. Input material: PBMCs or T cells enriched from blood (not recorded which). These receptors came from a woman aged 60-70 years who had recovered from COVID-19.

The genes are TRBV27 and TRBJ1-2, with D perhaps matching TRBD1 (5 bases). The CDR3 consists of 15 residues. Trimming shortened V by 2 bases and J by 2 bases, and 12 bases separated the two germline ends. Germline CDR1 MNHEY, CDR2 SMNVEV (reference sequence). The DNA for the CDR3 is TGTGCCAGCAGTTTAACCCCGGGACTCAACTATGGCTACACCTTC. Translating gives CASSLTPGLNYGYTF.

This clone has more than one count but fewer than ten. The rearrangement links TRBV2 to TRBJ1-2; TRBD1 aligns across 9 bases. Trimming cost V 6 bases and J 2 bases; bases outside gene matches: 13. The CDR3 loop spans 17 amino acids. Germline loops: CDR1 SNHLY, CDR2 FYNNEI. The CDR3 region is CASRRRDRVSWNYGYTF. The CDR3 DNA sequence: TGTGCCAGCAGACGCCGGGACAGGGTATCGTGGAACTATGGCTACACCTTC. Full variable domain (outside the CDR3, taken from reference TRBV2 and TRBJ1-2): EPEVTQTPSHQVTQMGQEVILRCVPISNHLYFYWYRQILGQKVEFLVSFYNNEISEKSEIFDDQFSVERPDGSNFTLKIRSTKLEDSAMYFCASRRRDRVSWNYGYTFGSGTRLTVV.

The J gene is TRBJ1-2, the V gene TRBV9, with TRBD1 matching 7 bases. CDR1 is SGDLS and CDR2 is YYNGEE in the germline V gene. After removal of 3 bases from V and 6 bases from J, the junction contained 8 bases not matched to a gene. CDR3 size: 14 residues. The CDR3 sequence is CASSGSSGGHGYTF. CDR3 in DNA: TGTGCCAGCAGCGGGTCCTCAGGGGGGCATGGCTACACCTTC.

The chain couples TRBV5-6 to TRBJ2-5; D perhaps matches TRBD1 (5 bases). This CDR3 region has 14 residues. Trimming took 0 bases from V and 6 from J, leaving 12 bases between them. The germline V gene has CDR1 SGHDT and CDR2 YYEEEE. Here the CDR3 DNA reads TGTGCCAGCAGCTTGGAGGGGTTAGGAAAGACCCAGTACTTC. Residues: CASSLEGLGKTQYF.

This chain joins TRBV25-1 and TRBJ2-3; TRBD2 might be the D (6 bases). Per germline, CDR1 MGHDK and CDR2 SYGVNS. V was clipped by 3 bases and J by 3 bases, with 22 bases between them. CDR3 length: 18 amino acids. The chain's CDR3 is CASSDMEGGYFITDTQYF. CDR3 nucleotides: TGTGCCAGCAGTGATATGGAGGGCGGGTATTTCATAACAGATACGCAGTATTTT. The variable domain in full, with the rest retrieved from reference TRBV25-1 and TRBJ2-3, is EADIYQTPRYLVIGTGKKITLECSQTMGHDKMYWYQQDPGMELHLIHYSYGVNSTEKGDLSSESTVSRIRTEHFPLTLESARPSHTSQYLCASSDMEGGYFITDTQYFGPGTRLTVL.

The gene calls are TRBV4-1 and TRBJ1-4, with 7 nucleotides matching TRBD1. This CDR3 comprises 14 residues. The V gene end was trimmed by 6 bases and the J gene end by 6 bases; junction bases not matched to a gene: 7. Germline CDR1 MGHRA, CDR2 YSYEKL. CDR3 loop: CASSRQGSDEKLFF. CDR3 DNA sequence: TGCGCCAGCAGTCGACAGGGTTCAGATGAAAAACTGTTTTTT.

The V call is TRBV5-8, the J call TRBJ1-1; D gene ambiguous. V was shortened by 4 bases and J by 4 bases, with 11 bases between the two germline ends. CDR3 length equals 13 residues. Germline assignment: CDR1 SGHTS and CDR2 YDEGEE. The chain's CDR3 is CASSPDEGTEAFF. CDR3 coding DNA: TGTGCCAGCAGCCCAGATGAGGGCACTGAAGCTTTCTTT. The full variable domain, its missing parts supplied by reference TRBV5-8 and TRBJ1-1, is EAGVTQSPTHLIKTRGQQATLRCSPISGHTSVYWYQQALGLGLQFLLWYDEGEERNRGNFPPRFSGRQFPNYSSELNVNALELEDSALYLCASSPDEGTEAFFGQGTRLTVV.